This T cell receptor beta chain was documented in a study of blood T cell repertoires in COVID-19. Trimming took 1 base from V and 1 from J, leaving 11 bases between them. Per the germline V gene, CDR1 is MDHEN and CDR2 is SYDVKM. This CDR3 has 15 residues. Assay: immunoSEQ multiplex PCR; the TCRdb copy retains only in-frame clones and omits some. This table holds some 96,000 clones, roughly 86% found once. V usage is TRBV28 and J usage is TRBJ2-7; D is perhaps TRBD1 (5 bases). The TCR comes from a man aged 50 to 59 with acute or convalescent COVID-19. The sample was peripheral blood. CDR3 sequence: CASSLLRTNSYEQYF. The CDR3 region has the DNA TGTGCCAGCAGTTTATTACGGACAAATTCCTACGAGCAGTACTTC. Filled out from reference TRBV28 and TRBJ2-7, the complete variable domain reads DVKVTQSSRYLVKRTGEKVFLECVQDMDHENMFWYRQDPGLGLRLIYFSYDVKMKEKGDIPEGYSVSREKKERFSLILESASTNQTSMYLCASSLLRTNSYEQYFGPGTRLTVT.